This TCR beta chain originates from a study of blood T cell repertoires in COVID-19. The protocol was immunoSEQ multiplex PCR, while the TCRdb copy is restricted to in-frame clones and leaves out a portion. The data hold under 50,000 clones, with 65% to 80% observed a single time. V dropped 4 bases and J dropped 2; count of bases not matched to a gene: 5. The germline CDR1 and CDR2 sequences are SGHRS and YFSETQ. The CDR3 consists of 15 residues. The chain uses TRBV5-1 and TRBJ2-5; 10 bases align to TRBD1. The receptor was isolated from a human donor with active or convalescent COVID-19. The donor label of this sample is uncertain. Sample: peripheral blood. In DNA, the CDR3 is TGCGCCAGCAGCGGGGGACAGGGGTCACAAGAGACCCAGTACTTC. It codes for CASSGGQGSQETQYF.